These T cell receptor beta chains were read from a single sample in a study of CD8+ T cells in alopecia areata. This table comes from immunoSEQ multiplex PCR, and its TCRdb copy is limited to in-frame clones, with some not included. The data contain 87,000 or so clones, just over 70% of them singletons. Specimen: CD8+ T cells sorted from blood, collected around week 44, from a patient treated with tofacitinib. The origin of the receptors is a human donor with alopecia areata. The CDR3 runs from the conserved cysteine through the conserved F or W. The order of the fields is D gene, clone size, J gene, V gene, CDR3 DNA, CDR3 protein. A D gene is named only where the DNA matches it firmly. Some rows have no size entry. The others give once, few or many, or a class for an expanded clone.

>.|.|TRBJ2-5|TRBV7-9
TGTGCCAGCAGCTCCCGGGTAGGAGGCAAGGAGACCCAGTACTTC
CASSSRVGGKETQYF
>.|once|TRBJ1-2|TRBV6-6
TGTGCCAGCTGGGGCAGCATCTATGGCTACACCTTC
CASWGSIYGYTF
>TRBD2|.|TRBJ2-3|TRBV27
TGTGCCAGCACCCGAGCCCCGCGGGGGGGCGGCACAGATACGCAGTATTTT
CASTRAPRGGGTDTQYF
>.|.|TRBJ1-1|TRBV6-5
TGTGCCAGCAGCCCCCGGTTGGACACTGAAGCTTTCTTT
CASSPRLDTEAFF
>.|.|TRBJ2-1|TRBV19
TGTGCCAGTAGTAGCCCGGGGGCCTTCTACAATGAGCAGTTCTTC
CASSSPGAFYNEQFF
>.|.|TRBJ2-6|TRBV9
TGTGCCAGCAGCGTAGGAGGGAGCGGGGCCAACGTCCTGACTTTC
CASSVGGSGANVLTF
>.|.|TRBJ1-2|TRBV4-1
TGCGCCAGCAGCCAAGTTACTGGGGCCAACTATGGCTACACCTTC
CASSQVTGANYGYTF
>.|few|TRBJ2-2|TRBV13
TGTGCCAGCAGCTCAGAAAACGGGGAGCTGTTTTTT
CASSSENGELFF
>.|.|TRBJ1-1|TRBV19
TGTGCCAGTAGTATGAGCGAGGACCCCCGGACATATACTGAAGCTTTCTTT
CASSMSEDPRTYTEAFF
>.|.|TRBJ2-3|TRBV7-2
TGTGCCAGCAGCTATCGGGGTTATAGGAGGGATACGCAGTATTTT
CASSYRGYRRDTQYF
>.|.|TRBJ1-2|TRBV6-5
TGTGCCAGCAGTTACCGGGACGGTGGCTACACCTTC
CASSYRDGGYTF
>.|few|TRBJ2-2|TRBV6-5
TGTGCCAGTCAGGCGTCCGCCGACACCGGGGAGCTGTTTTTT
CASQASADTGELFF
>.|once|TRBJ2-7|TRBV5-6
TGTGCCAGCAGCTTGGGAGCTGGGAAGGAGCAGTACTTC
CASSLGAGKEQYF
>.|few|TRBJ2-5|TRBV10-2
TGCGCCAGCAGTGGGCCCTTTGGAGAGACCCAGTACTTC
CASSGPFGETQYF
>.|.|TRBJ1-1|TRBV19
TGTGCCAGTAGTATAGGAGCGGGACGATCATTGAACACTGAAGCTTTCTTT
CASSIGAGRSLNTEAFF
>.|once|TRBJ1-1|TRBV4-3
TGCGCCAGCAGCCAAGATAAGGGAGGGGACACTGAAGCTTTCTTT
CASSQDKGGDTEAFF
>TRBD1|.|TRBJ1-6|TRBV7-9
TGTGCCAGCAGCTGGACGGACAGGGGGCATTCACCCCTCCACTTT
CASSWTDRGHSPLHF
>.|.|TRBJ1-4|TRBV4-3
TGCGCCAGCAGCCAAGATCGCGGGGATGAAAAACTGTTTTTT
CASSQDRGDEKLFF
>.|few|TRBJ1-1|TRBV7-9
TGTGCCAGCAGCTTATCGGGCGCTGAAGCTTTCTTT
CASSLSGAEAFF
>TRBD2|.|TRBJ2-3|TRBV30
TGTGCCTGGCTTAGTCCGGGACTAGAAAGCACAGATACGCAGTATTTT
CAWLSPGLESTDTQYF
>.|.|TRBJ1-1|TRBV19
TGTGCCAGTAGTATCGGGGTAACTGAAGCTTTCTTT
CASSIGVTEAFF
>.|.|TRBJ1-1|TRBV25-1
TGTGCCAGCAGTCCTGGACAGAACACTGAAGCTTTCTTT
CASSPGQNTEAFF
>TRBD2|.|TRBJ2-1|TRBV6-5
TGTGCCAGCAGTTACTCTGGGACTAGCGGGATAGAGCAGTTCTTC
CASSYSGTSGIEQFF
>TRBD2|.|TRBJ2-3|TRBV6-6
TGTGCCAGCAGCGGGGGGGGAGGCACAGATACGCAGTATTTT
CASSGGGGTDTQYF
>.|few|TRBJ1-1|TRBV29-1
TGCAGCGTACAGGGGAACACTGAAGCTTTCTTT
CSVQGNTEAFF
>.|.|TRBJ2-1|TRBV7-2
TGTGCCAGCAGCTCCAGGGCCGAATCCTACAATGAGCAGTTCTTC
CASSSRAESYNEQFF
>.|.|TRBJ1-2|TRBV13
TGTGCCAGCAGCTTAGAAGGCTATGGCTACACCTTC
CASSLEGYGYTF
>TRBD2|.|TRBJ2-1|TRBV7-8
TGTGCCAGCAGCCCAGAGGCTAGCGGGGGCCTGAGCTCCTACAATGAGCAGTTCTTC
CASSPEASGGLSSYNEQFF
>.|.|TRBJ2-3|TRBV15
TGTGCCACCAGCAGAGCAGAACCTAGCACAGATACGCAGTATTTT
CATSRAEPSTDTQYF
>TRBD2|.|TRBJ2-2|TRBV27
TGTGCCAGCACCCCTTTGGTAGCGGGGGGCCCCGGGGAGCTGTTTTTT
CASTPLVAGGPGELFF
>.|.|TRBJ2-7|TRBV2
TGTGCCAGCAGTGAAGCGCCCAGCTCCTACGAGCAGTACTTC
CASSEAPSSYEQYF
>TRBD1|.|TRBJ2-6|TRBV4-3
TGCGCCAGCAGCCAAGATGGGCCAGGGGGCAGTGGGGCCAACGTCCTGACTTTC
CASSQDGPGGSGANVLTF
>.|few|TRBJ1-2|TRBV13
TGTGCCAGCAGCGGGACGGCCCGCGACTATGGCTACACCTTC
CASSGTARDYGYTF
>.|.|TRBJ2-7|TRBV27
TGTGCCAGCAGTTTGGCGGGATCCTACGAGCAGTACTTC
CASSLAGSYEQYF
>TRBD2|.|TRBJ2-1|TRBV4-3
TGCGCCAGCAGCCAAGGGGTAGGAGCGGGGCGATACAATGAGCAGTTCTTC
CASSQGVGAGRYNEQFF
>.|.|TRBJ1-2|TRBV11-2
TGTGCCAGCAGCTTTCTAGAGGGGATCCCCCGGGGGGACTATGGCTACACCTTC
CASSFLEGIPRGDYGYTF
>.|.|TRBJ2-7|TRBV27
TGTGCCAGCAGTCCAGGTACAGGGTGGAGTTACGAGCAGTACTTC
CASSPGTGWSYEQYF
>TRBD1|.|TRBJ1-2|TRBV7-9
TGTGCCAGCAGCTTCGGGACAGGGGATATGGATGGCTACACCTTC
CASSFGTGDMDGYTF
>.|.|TRBJ1-6|TRBV5-1
TGCGCCAGCAGATTTGTAGAGATATATAATTCACCCCTCCACTTT
CASRFVEIYNSPLHF
>.|.|TRBJ2-2|TRBV2
TGTGCCAGTGGGGATCTCGGCAACACCGGGGAGCTGTTTTTT
CASGDLGNTGELFF